Listed below are T cell receptor beta chains from one sample, sequenced in a study of multiple sclerosis patients with progressive multifocal leukoencephalopathy. The protocol was immunoSEQ multiplex PCR, while the TCRdb copy is restricted to in-frame clones and leaves out a portion. The table shows tens of thousands of clones, with 85% to 90% occurring only once. Here the sequenced sample was PBMCs, taken from a patient treated with natalizumab. Source of these receptors: a woman in her 30s with progressive multifocal leukoencephalopathy. CDR3s include the opening cysteine and the closing phenylalanine or tryptophan. D genes are given only for firm matches. Rows give clone size only sometimes, using once, few, many, or a class for an expanded clone.

D gene	clone size	V gene	J gene	CDR3 DNA	CDR3 protein
TRBD1	.	TRBV28	TRBJ1-2	TGTGCCAGCAGGACAGGGGGATCAGCTAACTATGGCTACACCTTC	CASRTGGSANYGYTF
.	once	TRBV29-1	TRBJ2-7	TGCAGCGTTGATATCCAGGGAGGTGGCTACGAGCAGTACTTC	CSVDIQGGGYEQYF
TRBD2	.	TRBV30	TRBJ2-2	TGTGCCTGGAGGCGAGCGGGAGGTACCGGGGAGCTGTTTTTT	CAWRRAGGTGELFF
.	.	TRBV2	TRBJ2-5	TGTGCCAGCAGCAGTGGAGAGACCCAGTACTTC	CASSSGETQYF
TRBD1	.	TRBV5-1	TRBJ1-1	TGCGCCAGCAGGCATTGGACAGGGGATCACACTGAAGCTTTCTTT	CASRHWTGDHTEAFF
.	.	TRBV4-1	TRBJ2-3	TGCGCCAGCAGCCAGGAACCCCTCAAACTAGGTACGCAGTATTTT	CASSQEPLKLGTQYF
TRBD2	.	TRBV19	TRBJ2-3	TGTGCCAGTAGTTCCCGGACTAGGACGACGACAGATACGCAGTATTTT	CASSSRTRTTTDTQYF
.	few	TRBV5-8	TRBJ1-1	TGTGCCAGCGATCCACTCGGGGACACTGAAGCTTTCTTT	CASDPLGDTEAFF
.	.	TRBV29-1	TRBJ1-1	TGCAGCGGGTGGACCTATGAAGCTTTCTTT	CSGWTYEAFF
.	.	TRBV5-1	TRBJ1-5	TGCGCCAGCAGCTTCAATGGACCCGAGGATCAGCCCCAGCATTTT	CASSFNGPEDQPQHF
.	.	TRBV27	TRBJ1-1	TGTGCCAGCAGTATCAGGGAGCGCACTGAAGCTTTCTTT	CASSIRERTEAFF
.	.	TRBV28	TRBJ2-5	TGTGCCAGCAGTCTTTCCCGGACCCTACCCAAGGGCCAGTACTTC	CASSLSRTLPKGQYF
.	.	TRBV6-6	TRBJ2-5	TGTGCCAGCAGCAGAGGGGGGATCCAAGAGACCCAGTACTTC	CASSRGGIQETQYF
.	once	TRBV10-3	TRBJ2-1	TGTGCCATCAGTGAGGACGGCTACAATGAGCAGTTCTTC	CAISEDGYNEQFF
.	.	TRBV15	TRBJ2-7	TGTGCCACCAGCAGAGTGGCAGGGGCGGGCGAGCAGTACTTC	CATSRVAGAGEQYF
.	few	TRBV28	TRBJ2-5	TGTGCCAGCAGTTTACTCTCCGGGCAAGAGACCCAGTACTTC	CASSLLSGQETQYF
.	.	TRBV2	TRBJ1-1	TGTGCCAGCAGTCCCTCGGGGAGGAACACTGAAGCTTTCTTT	CASSPSGRNTEAFF
TRBD1	.	TRBV7-3	TRBJ2-3	TGTGCCAGCAGCTCCAAAGGGGACAGGACTAGCACAGATACGCAGTATTTT	CASSSKGDRTSTDTQYF
.	once	TRBV19	TRBJ2-7	TGTGCCAGCAGTCAAGCCCCGGGGAGCTCCTACGAGCAGTACTTC	CASSQAPGSSYEQYF
TRBD2	.	TRBV19	TRBJ2-7	TGTGCCAGTAGTAAGACTAGCGGGGCTCCCAGCTCCTACGAGCAGTACTTC	CASSKTSGAPSSYEQYF
TRBD2	.	TRBV2	TRBJ2-5	TGTGCCAGCGCTTGGGCACTAGCGGGGGAGGAGACCCAGTACTTC	CASAWALAGEETQYF
.	once	TRBV11-2	TRBJ2-3	TGTGCCAGCAGCTTAGGGAAGACTACCGCGGATACGCAGTATTTT	CASSLGKTTADTQYF
TRBD1	.	TRBV30	TRBJ1-2	TGTGCCTGGATCACAGGGGGAAACTATGGCTACACCTTC	CAWITGGNYGYTF